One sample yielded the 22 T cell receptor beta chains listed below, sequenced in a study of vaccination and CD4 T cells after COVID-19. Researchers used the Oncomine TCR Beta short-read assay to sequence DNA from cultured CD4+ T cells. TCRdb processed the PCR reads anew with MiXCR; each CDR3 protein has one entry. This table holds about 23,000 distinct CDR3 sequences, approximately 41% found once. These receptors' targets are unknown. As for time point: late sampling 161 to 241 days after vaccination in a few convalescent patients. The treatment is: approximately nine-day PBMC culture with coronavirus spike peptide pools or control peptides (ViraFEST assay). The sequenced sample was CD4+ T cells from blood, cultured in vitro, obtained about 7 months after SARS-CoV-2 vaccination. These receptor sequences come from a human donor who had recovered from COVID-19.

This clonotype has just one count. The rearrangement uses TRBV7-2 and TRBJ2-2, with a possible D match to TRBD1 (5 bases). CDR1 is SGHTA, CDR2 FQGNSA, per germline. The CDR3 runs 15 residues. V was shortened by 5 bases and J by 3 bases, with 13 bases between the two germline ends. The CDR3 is CASSPRRADTGELFF. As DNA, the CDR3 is TGTGCCAGCAGCCCACGCAGGGCAGACACCGGGGAGCTGTTTTTT.

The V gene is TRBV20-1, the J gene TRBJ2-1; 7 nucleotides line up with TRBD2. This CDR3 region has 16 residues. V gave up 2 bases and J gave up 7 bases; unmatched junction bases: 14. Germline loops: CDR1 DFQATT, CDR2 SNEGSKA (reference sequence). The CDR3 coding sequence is TGCAGTGCTAGAAGGGTCGGGCTAGCGGATTTAAATGAGCAGTTCTTC. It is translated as CSARRVGLADLNEQFF.

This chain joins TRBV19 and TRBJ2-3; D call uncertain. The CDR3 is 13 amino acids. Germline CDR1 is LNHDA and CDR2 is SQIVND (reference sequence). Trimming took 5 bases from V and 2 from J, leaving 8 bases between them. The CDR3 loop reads CASSVGYTDTQYF. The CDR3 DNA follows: TGTGCCAGTAGTGTTGGATACACAGATACGCAGTATTTT.

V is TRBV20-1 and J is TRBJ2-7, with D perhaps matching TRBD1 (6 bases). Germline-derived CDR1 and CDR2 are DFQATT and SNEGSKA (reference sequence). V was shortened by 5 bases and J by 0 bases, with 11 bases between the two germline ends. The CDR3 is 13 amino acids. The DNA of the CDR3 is TGCAGTGCTCACGACAGGCTCTCCTACGAGCAGTACTTC. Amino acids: CSAHDRLSYEQYF.

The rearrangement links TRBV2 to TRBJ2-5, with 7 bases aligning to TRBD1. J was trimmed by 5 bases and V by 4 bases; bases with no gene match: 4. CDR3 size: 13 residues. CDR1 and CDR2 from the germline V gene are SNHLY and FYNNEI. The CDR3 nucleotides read TGTGCCAGCAGTGTTGAGGGGGCTGAGACCCAGTACTTC. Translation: CASSVEGAETQYF.

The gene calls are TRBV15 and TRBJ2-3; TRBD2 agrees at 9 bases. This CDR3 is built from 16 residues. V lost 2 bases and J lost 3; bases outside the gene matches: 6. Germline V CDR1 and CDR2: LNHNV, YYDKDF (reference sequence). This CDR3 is CATSRRSGSITDTQYF. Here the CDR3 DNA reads TGTGCCACCAGCAGACGTAGCGGGAGCATTACAGATACGCAGTATTTT.

This CDR3 reads CSAYQTGALYEQYF. CDR3 coding DNA: TGCAGTGCCTACCAGACAGGGGCACTCTACGAGCAGTACTTC. The chain carries TRBV20-1 and TRBJ2-7; 8 bases match TRBD1. V gave up 6 bases and J gave up 3 bases; unmatched junction bases: 10. The germline V gene has CDR1 DFQATT and CDR2 SNEGSKA (reference sequence). There are 14 residues in the CDR3.

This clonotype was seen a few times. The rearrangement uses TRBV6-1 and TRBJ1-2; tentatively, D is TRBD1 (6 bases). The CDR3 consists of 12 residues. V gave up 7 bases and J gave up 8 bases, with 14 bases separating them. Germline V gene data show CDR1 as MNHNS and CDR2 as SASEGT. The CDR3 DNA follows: TGTGCCAGCACCGGGGGGCAGCGGGGCTACACCTTC. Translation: CASTGGQRGYTF.

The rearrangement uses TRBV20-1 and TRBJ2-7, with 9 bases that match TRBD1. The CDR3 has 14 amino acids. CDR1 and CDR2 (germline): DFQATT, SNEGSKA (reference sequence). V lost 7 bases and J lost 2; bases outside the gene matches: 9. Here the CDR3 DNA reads TGCAGTGGGAACCGGGACAGGGAACCCTACGAGCAGTACTTC. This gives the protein CSGNRDREPYEQYF.

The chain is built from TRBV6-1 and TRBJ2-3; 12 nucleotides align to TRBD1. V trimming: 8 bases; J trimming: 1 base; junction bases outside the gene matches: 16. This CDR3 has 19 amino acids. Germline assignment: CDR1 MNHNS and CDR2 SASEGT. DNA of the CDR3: TGTGCCAGCCGATCCGGGACAGGGGGCTTGGCACTTGGCACAGATACGCAGTATTTT. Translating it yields CASRSGTGGLALGTDTQYF.

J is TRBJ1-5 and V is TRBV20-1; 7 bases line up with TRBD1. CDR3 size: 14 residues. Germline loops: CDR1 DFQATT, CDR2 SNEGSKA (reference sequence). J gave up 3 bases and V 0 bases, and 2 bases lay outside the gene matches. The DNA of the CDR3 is TGCAGTGCTAGAGAGACAGGGCACAATCAGCCCCAGCATTTT. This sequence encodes CSARETGHNQPQHF.

The CDR3: CASSPTGRQGHEQYF. Written as DNA, the CDR3 is TGTGCCAGCAGCCCCACGGGGCGACAGGGCCACGAGCAGTACTTC. The chain recombines TRBV7-2 with TRBJ2-7, with 7 bases matching TRBD1. Unmatched junction bases numbered 12, after V lost 5 bases and J lost 5 bases. The V gene's germline CDR1 is SGHTA and CDR2 FQGNSA. The CDR3 has 15 residues.

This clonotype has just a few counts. This CDR3 is CASSSPGQGVYEQYF. For the CDR3, the DNA is TGTGCCAGCAGTTCACCGGGACAGGGTGTATACGAGCAGTACTTC. The J gene is TRBJ2-7, the V gene TRBV28, with 9 bases identical to TRBD1. The CDR3 covers 15 residues. From germline, CDR1 is MDHEN and CDR2 SYDVKM. V shed 4 bases and J 4 bases; nucleotides not matched to a gene: 8.

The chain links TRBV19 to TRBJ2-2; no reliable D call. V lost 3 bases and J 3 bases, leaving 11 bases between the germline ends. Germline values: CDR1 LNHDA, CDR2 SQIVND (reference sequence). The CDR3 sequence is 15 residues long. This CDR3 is CASSISAGYTGELFF. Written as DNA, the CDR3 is TGTGCCAGTAGTATCTCGGCCGGTTACACCGGGGAGCTGTTTTTT.

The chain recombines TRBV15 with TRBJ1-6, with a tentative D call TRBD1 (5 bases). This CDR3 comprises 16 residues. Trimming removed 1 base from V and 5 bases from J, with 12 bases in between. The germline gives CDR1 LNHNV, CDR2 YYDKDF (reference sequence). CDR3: CATSRGPAGDNSPLHF. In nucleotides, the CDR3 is TGTGCCACCAGCAGAGGCCCCGCGGGGGATAATTCACCCCTCCACTTT. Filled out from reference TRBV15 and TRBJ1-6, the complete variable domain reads DAMVIQNPRYQVTQFGKPVTLSCSQTLNHNVMYWYQQKSSQAPKLLFHYYDKDFNNEADTPDNFQSRRPNTSFCFLDIRSPGLGDTAMYLCATSRGPAGDNSPLHFGNGTRLTVT.

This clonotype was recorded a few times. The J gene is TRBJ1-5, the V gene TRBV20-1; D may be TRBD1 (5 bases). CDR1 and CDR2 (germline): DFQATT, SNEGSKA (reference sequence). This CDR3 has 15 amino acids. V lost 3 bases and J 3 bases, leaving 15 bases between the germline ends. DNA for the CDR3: TGCAGTGCTAGCAAGGCCGGGGGGACCAATCAGCCCCAGCATTTT. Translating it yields CSASKAGGTNQPQHF.

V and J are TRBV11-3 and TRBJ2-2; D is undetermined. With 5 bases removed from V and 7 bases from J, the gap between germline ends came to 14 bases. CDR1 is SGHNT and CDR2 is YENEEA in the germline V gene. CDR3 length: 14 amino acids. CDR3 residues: CASSPEGWHGELFF. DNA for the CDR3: TGTGCCAGCAGCCCAGAAGGGTGGCACGGGGAGCTGTTTTTT.

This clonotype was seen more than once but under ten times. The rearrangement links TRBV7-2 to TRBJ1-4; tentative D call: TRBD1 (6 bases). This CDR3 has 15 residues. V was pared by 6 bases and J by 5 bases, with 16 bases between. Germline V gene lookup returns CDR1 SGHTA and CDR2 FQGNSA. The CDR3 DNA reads TGTGCCAGCAGTCCCTGGGGAAGGGGGAATGAAAAACTGTTTTTT. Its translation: CASSPWGRGNEKLFF.

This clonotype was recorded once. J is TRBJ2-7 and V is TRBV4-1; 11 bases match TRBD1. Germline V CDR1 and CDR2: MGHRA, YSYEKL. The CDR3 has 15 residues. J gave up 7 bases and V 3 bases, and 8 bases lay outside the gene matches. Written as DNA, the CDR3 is TGCGCCAGCAGCCACCACGGACAGGGGGCGGATGAGCAGTACTTC. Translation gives CASSHHGQGADEQYF.

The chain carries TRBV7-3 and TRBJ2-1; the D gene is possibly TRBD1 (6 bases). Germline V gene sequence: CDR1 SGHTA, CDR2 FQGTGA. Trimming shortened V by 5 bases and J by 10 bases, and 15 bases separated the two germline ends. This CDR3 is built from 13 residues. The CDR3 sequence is CASSPSRGREQFF. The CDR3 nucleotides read TGTGCCAGCAGCCCGAGCAGGGGCCGCGAGCAGTTCTTC.

The CDR3 sequence: CASSQTGAVHQPQHF. The CDR3 coding sequence is TGCGCCAGCAGCCAGACTGGGGCTGTTCATCAGCCCCAGCATTTT. This rearrangement joins TRBV4-1 to TRBJ1-5, with TRBD1 as a possible D gene (5 bases). In germline, CDR1 is MGHRA, CDR2 YSYEKL. This CDR3 region has 15 residues. Trimming took 3 bases from V and 5 from J, leaving 14 bases between them.

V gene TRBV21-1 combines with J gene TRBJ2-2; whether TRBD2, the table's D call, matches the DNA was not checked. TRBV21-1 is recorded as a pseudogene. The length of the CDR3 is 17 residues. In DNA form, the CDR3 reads TGTGCCAGCAGCGACGGAACTAGCCCGAGAACGGTCGGGGAGCTGTTTTTT. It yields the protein CASSDGTSPRTVGELFF.